The rows below give T cell receptor beta chains drawn from one sample of a study of T-cell reconstitution after alpha-beta-depleted transplantation in children. One entry per CDR3 protein, called by TCRdb with MiXCR from the PCR reads. The sample carries hundreds of thousands of distinct CDR3 sequences, roughly 17% recorded once. Sequencing used PBMCs from the stem cell graft donor, obtained from the stem cell graft. Every receptor here comes from a human donor who donated a stem cell graft to a child with acute myeloid leukemia. CDR3s include the opening cysteine and the closing phenylalanine or tryptophan. D genes are given only for firm matches. Some rows have no size entry. The others give once, few or many, or a class for an expanded clone.

cdr3_nt: TGTGCCAGCAGTCCTCGGACTTGGGGGGCGGAGACCCAGTACTTC
cdr3_aa: CASSPRTWGAETQYF
clone_size: few
j_call: TRBJ2-5
cdr3_length: 15
v_call: TRBV12-3/TRBV12-4
d_call: .

cdr3_nt: TGTGCCAGCAGCCGTAGTCCCAATCAGCCCCAGCATTTT
cdr3_aa: CASSRSPNQPQHF
clone_size: .
j_call: TRBJ1-5
cdr3_length: 13
v_call: TRBV28
d_call: .

cdr3_nt: TGCAGTGCTAGAGATTACAATGAGCAGTTCTTC
cdr3_aa: CSARDYNEQFF
clone_size: many
j_call: TRBJ2-1
cdr3_length: 11
v_call: TRBV20-1
d_call: .

cdr3_nt: TGTGCCAGCAGTTTAAGACTAGCGGGGGGCTCTTTCCCCCAAGAGACCCAGTACTTC
cdr3_aa: CASSLRLAGGSFPQETQYF
clone_size: few
j_call: TRBJ2-5
cdr3_length: 19
v_call: TRBV27
d_call: TRBD2

cdr3_nt: TGCAGTGCTAGAGATGACTGGGAAACAGATACGCAGTATTTT
cdr3_aa: CSARDDWETDTQYF
clone_size: many
j_call: TRBJ2-3
cdr3_length: 14
v_call: TRBV20-1
d_call: .

cdr3_nt: TGTGCCGCGGGTTCCGGAACGTATGGCTACACCTTC
cdr3_aa: CAAGSGTYGYTF
clone_size: .
j_call: TRBJ1-2
cdr3_length: 12
v_call: TRBV27
d_call: .

cdr3_nt: TGCAGTGCTAGCCCCGGACTGAACAATCAGCCCCAGCATTTT
cdr3_aa: CSASPGLNNQPQHF
clone_size: few
j_call: TRBJ1-5
cdr3_length: 14
v_call: TRBV20-1
d_call: .

cdr3_nt: TGTGCCAGCAGTCCAGCCAGACAGGGGGACACTGAAGCTTTCTTT
cdr3_aa: CASSPARQGDTEAFF
clone_size: .
j_call: TRBJ1-1
cdr3_length: 15
v_call: TRBV28
d_call: TRBD1

cdr3_nt: TGCGCCAGCAGCTCCGGGACTAGCGGGCGAGAGACCCAGTACTTC
cdr3_aa: CASSSGTSGRETQYF
clone_size: .
j_call: TRBJ2-5
cdr3_length: 15
v_call: TRBV5-1
d_call: TRBD2

cdr3_nt: TGCGCCAGCAGCGCCGGGACTAGTCCCGGGGAGCTGTTTTTT
cdr3_aa: CASSAGTSPGELFF
clone_size: once
j_call: TRBJ2-2
cdr3_length: 14
v_call: TRBV10-2
d_call: TRBD2

cdr3_nt: TGCAGTGCGTCCCACCAGGGGGCGGCTTTCTTT
cdr3_aa: CSASHQGAAFF
clone_size: many
j_call: TRBJ1-1
cdr3_length: 11
v_call: TRBV20-1
d_call: TRBD1

cdr3_nt: TGCGCCAGCAGAATGACAGGGGGCCAAGAGACCCAGTACTTC
cdr3_aa: CASRMTGGQETQYF
clone_size: few
j_call: TRBJ2-5
cdr3_length: 14
v_call: TRBV5-1
d_call: TRBD1

cdr3_nt: TGCGCCAGCAGCCAAGGGACAGAGAACACTGAAGCTTTCTTT
cdr3_aa: CASSQGTENTEAFF
clone_size: many
j_call: TRBJ1-1
cdr3_length: 14
v_call: TRBV4-3
d_call: .